This T cell receptor beta chain derives from a study of neurological immune-mediated disorders. By 5'RACE with 10-nucleotide random UMIs, the cDNA was made. Per sequencing run, 15-18 subjects together gave over 160 million TCR-beta sequences. MiXCR was run by TCRdb on the 5' RACE reads, yielding one entry per CDR3 protein. The repertoire includes more than 95,000 distinct CDR3 sequences, 10% to 13% of them detected once, and under 3.5% sits in the top ten. This CDR3 comprises 12 residues. V was pared by 6 bases and J by 3 bases, with 2 bases of the junction left unmatched. Documented time point: longitudinal time-point 3. Preparation of the unsorted libraries drew on 2 million PBMCs stored at -80 C. This clonotype was observed many times. Its antigen is as yet unknown. Study results and limitations: Levels of TCR clonal expansion peaked in HTLV-1-associated myelopathy and reached their lowest in multiple sclerosis, under those of healthy controls.

V is TRBV12-3 or TRBV12-4 and J is TRBJ2-7, with 7 bases aligning to TRBD1. The origin of this receptor is a female donor with HTLV-1-associated myelopathy (HAM/TSP). What was sequenced was PBMCs. The CDR3 spells CASRDRFYEQYF. The CDR3 DNA is TGTGCCAGCAGGGACAGGTTCTACGAGCAGTACTTC.